A single sample is the source of the 20 T cell receptor beta chains below, sequenced in a study of immune cell composition in non-small cell lung cancer. Data came from immunoSEQ multiplex PCR; TCRdb stores just in-frame clones and leaves some out. This table holds 4,000 to 5,500 clones, about 83% found once. Specimen: lung tumor tissue. Receptor source: a human donor with non-small cell lung cancer.

The chain carries TRBV9 and TRBJ2-1; 11 bases map to TRBD1. V lost 4 bases and J lost 6; bases outside the gene matches: 3. Germline V gene sequence: CDR1 SGDLS, CDR2 YYNGEE. This CDR3 spans 14 amino acids. In DNA form, the CDR3 reads TGTGCCAGCAGCTTTGGGACAGGGGGCAATGAGCAGTTCTTC. It yields the protein CASSFGTGGNEQFF.

The chain joins TRBV5-4 to TRBJ2-7; no definite D call. Trimming cost V 0 bases and J 5 bases, with 9 bases left between them. CDR1 is SGHNT, CDR2 YYREEE, per germline (reference sequence). The CDR3 length is 13 residues. The CDR3 bases are TGTGCCAGCAGCTTGGCCTCCCAGGACGAGCAGTACTTC. It yields the protein CASSLASQDEQYF.

A few counts support this clone. The chain combines TRBV4-1 with TRBJ1-1; D is uncertain. Germline V lookup: CDR1 MGHRA, CDR2 YSYEKL. This CDR3 is 13 amino acids long. V was shortened by 0 bases and J by 1 base, with 3 bases between the two germline ends. CDR3 nucleotides: TGCGCCAGCAGCCAAGAGCCGAACACTGAAGCTTTCTTT. Translated, it gives CASSQEPNTEAFF.

The rearrangement links TRBV5-1 to TRBJ1-1; TRBD1 might be the D (5 bases). V shed 0 bases and J shed 6 bases, with 9 bases lying between them. The CDR3 has 13 amino acids. The germline V gene has CDR1 SGHRS and CDR2 YFSETQ. For the CDR3, the DNA is TGCGCCAGCAGCTTGGGTCAGGGCTCTGAAGCTTTCTTT. This translates into CASSLGQGSEAFF.

The chain is built from TRBV5-4 and TRBJ2-1, with 9 bases that match TRBD2. The V gene's germline CDR1 is SGHNT and CDR2 YYREEE (reference sequence). The trim removed 0 bases at V and 4 bases at J, leaving 2 bases unmatched. The CDR3 has 15 amino acids. The CDR3 protein is CASSLGRGGYNEQFF. DNA of the CDR3: TGTGCCAGCAGCTTGGGGCGGGGGGGGTACAATGAGCAGTTCTTC.

The V and J genes are TRBV29-1 and TRBJ2-7, with 9 bases aligning to TRBD1. The trim removed 8 bases at V and 5 bases at J, leaving 10 bases unmatched. The CDR3 spans 13 residues. Germline CDR1 is SQVTM and CDR2 is ANQGSEA. CDR3 in DNA: TGCAGCACCTCCGGGACAGGGCTCCACGAGCAGTACTTC. Protein sequence: CSTSGTGLHEQYF.

This clone was found a few times. The gene calls are TRBV6-1 and TRBJ1-3; D not certain. The V end was cut by 3 bases, the J end by 3 bases, with 6 bases between. The CDR3 contains 13 residues. Germline V gene lookup returns CDR1 MNHNS and CDR2 SASEGT. CDR3 coding DNA: TGTGCCAGCAGTGACAGATTTGGAAACACCATATATTTT. This encodes CASSDRFGNTIYF.

The V call is TRBV2, the J call TRBJ1-1; 9 positions match TRBD1. The ends lost 7 bases at V and 4 bases at J; junction bases unmatched: 4. The CDR3 has 13 amino acids. In germline, CDR1 is SNHLY, CDR2 FYNNEI. The CDR3 DNA follows: TGTGCCAGCAAAACGGACAGGGGCACTGAAGCTTTCTTT. This gives the protein CASKTDRGTEAFF.

This clone was seen just once. The gene calls are TRBV7-9 and TRBJ1-2; a weak D match, TRBD1 (6 bases). This CDR3 contains 16 residues. Looked up from germline, CDR1 is SEHNR and CDR2 is FQNEAQ (reference sequence). V was cut by 2 bases and J by 2 bases, with 15 bases left in between. CDR3 DNA: TGTGCCAGCAGCTTACCCGTGGCGGGGGCCAACTATGGCTACACCTTC. Protein product: CASSLPVAGANYGYTF.

This chain links TRBV15 with TRBJ1-3, with TRBD1 matching 9 bases. V gave up 8 bases and J gave up 0 bases; unmatched junction bases: 5. The CDR3 length is 15 residues. Germline V gene sequence: CDR1 LNHNV, CDR2 YYDKDF (reference sequence). CDR3 sequence: CATGTGLNSGNTIYF. As DNA, the CDR3 is TGTGCCACCGGGACAGGGCTTAACTCTGGAAACACCATATATTTT.

The V call is TRBV28, the J call TRBJ2-7, with D possibly matching TRBD2 (6 bases). This CDR3 comprises 12 residues. The germline gives CDR1 MDHEN, CDR2 SYDVKM. The ends were cut back, 9 bases at V and 5 bases at J, with 14 bases in the middle. DNA of the CDR3: TGTGCCAGTTCGGGACTTGCCCACGAGCAGTACTTC. Protein: CASSGLAHEQYF.

The V gene is TRBV19, the J gene TRBJ1-5; the match to TRBD1 covers 8 bases. CDR1 LNHDA and CDR2 SQIVND come from the germline V gene (reference sequence). The J segment lost 0 bases and the V segment lost 3 bases, leaving 4 bases of the junction unmatched. The CDR3 loop spans 16 amino acids. The CDR3 DNA is TGTGCCAGTAGTATTTGGGACAGGCCTAGCAATCAGCCCCAGCATTTT. This sequence encodes CASSIWDRPSNQPQHF.

The rearrangement uses TRBV4-3 and TRBJ2-7, with TRBD1 matching over 8 bases. Germline-derived CDR1 and CDR2 are LGHNA and YSLEER. The trim removed 4 bases at V and 2 bases at J, leaving 4 bases unmatched. The CDR3 loop spans 14 amino acids. CDR3 loop: CASSPDRVPYEQYF. CDR3 coding DNA: TGCGCCAGCAGCCCGGACAGGGTCCCCTACGAGCAGTACTTC.

The V and J genes are TRBV6-5 and TRBJ1-5, with a possible D match to TRBD1 (5 bases). Germline V gene lookup returns CDR1 MNHEY and CDR2 SVGAGI. The CDR3 spans 16 residues. Trimming pared 0 bases from V and 1 base from J, leaving 10 bases between. Written as DNA, the CDR3 is TGTGCCAGCAGTTACTCGAGGGACGGGAGCAATCAGCCCCAGCATTTT. It codes for CASSYSRDGSNQPQHF.

The chain is built from TRBV7-2 and TRBJ1-1; D gene ambiguous. The CDR3 runs to 15 residues. The germline V gene encodes CDR1 SGHTA and CDR2 FQGNSA. V shed 5 bases and J shed 0 bases, with 13 bases lying between them. CDR3 nucleotide sequence: TGTGCCAGCAGCCTCCGCGGTTCCATGAACACTGAAGCTTTCTTT. This gives the protein CASSLRGSMNTEAFF.

The chain is built from TRBV18 and TRBJ1-1, with D possibly being TRBD1 (6 bases). The length of the CDR3 is 14 residues. The V end was cut by 6 bases, the J end by 4 bases, with 15 bases between. CDR1 is KGHSH and CDR2 is LQKENI in the germline V gene. This CDR3 is CASSLQGLGTEAFF. Written as DNA, the CDR3 is TGTGCCAGCTCTCTGCAGGGGCTAGGCACTGAAGCTTTCTTT.

This chain joins TRBV19 and TRBJ1-6, with TRBD1 matching over 8 bases. This CDR3 has 14 residues. V was clipped by 7 bases and J by 10 bases; unmatched bases: 9. CDR1 and CDR2 from the germline V gene are LNHDA and SQIVND (reference sequence). Here the CDR3 reads CASTPDRGRSPLHF. The CDR3 DNA follows: TGTGCCAGTACCCCAGACAGGGGTAGGTCACCCCTCCACTTT. The entire variable domain, with the rest obtained from reference TRBV19 and TRBJ1-6, is as follows: DGGITQSPKYLFRKEGQNVTLSCEQNLNHDAMYWYRQDPGQGLRLIYYSQIVNDFQKGDIAEGYSVSREKKESFPLTVTSAQKNPTAFYLCASTPDRGRSPLHFGNGTRLTVT.

This rearrangement joins TRBV5-6 to TRBJ2-5; 10 bases match TRBD1. Germline V gene lookup returns CDR1 SGHDT and CDR2 YYEEEE. This CDR3 comprises 16 residues. Losses at the gene ends were 4 bases for V and 0 bases for J; bases not matched to a gene: 6. Here the CDR3 reads CASSPADRGYQETQYF. The CDR3, as DNA: TGTGCCAGCAGCCCCGCGGACAGGGGGTACCAAGAGACCCAGTACTTC. The variable domain in full, completed from reference TRBV5-6 and TRBJ2-5, reads DAGVTQSPTHLIKTRGQQVTLRCSPKSGHDTVSWYQQALGQGPQFIFQYYEEEERQRGNFPDRFSGHQFPNYSSELNVNALLLGDSALYLCASSPADRGYQETQYFGPGTRLLVL.

The table lists this clone with a few counts. The rearrangement joins TRBV9 to TRBJ1-3; D uncertain. The CDR3 covers 16 residues. Germline CDR1 SGDLS, CDR2 YYNGEE. V lost 4 bases and J 0 bases, leaving 14 bases between the germline ends. The CDR3 region is CASSPLHSISGNTIYF. The CDR3 DNA reads as TGTGCCAGCAGCCCCCTGCACAGTATCTCTGGAAACACCATATATTTT.

The chain is built from TRBV28 and TRBJ1-1; D might be TRBD1 (6 bases). V was shortened by 1 base and J by 4 bases, with 19 bases between the two germline ends. The CDR3 is made up of 17 amino acids. CDR1 is MDHEN and CDR2 is SYDVKM in the germline V gene. DNA for the CDR3: TGTGCCAGCAGTTTATTATCCGCCGAAGCCAGGGGCACTGAAGCTTTCTTT. Translating it yields CASSLLSAEARGTEAFF. The whole variable domain, remainder taken from reference TRBV28 and TRBJ1-1, is DVKVTQSSRYLVKRTGEKVFLECVQDMDHENMFWYRQDPGLGLRLIYFSYDVKMKEKGDIPEGYSVSREKKERFSLILESASTNQTSMYLCASSLLSAEARGTEAFFGQGTRLTVV.